Listed here are 11 T cell receptor beta chains from one sample, sequenced in a study of cytomegalovirus exposure and HLA in healthy donors. Only in-frame clones appear in the TCRdb table, and some are missing; sequencing was by immunoSEQ multiplex PCR. The table records a few hundred thousand clones, roughly 90% of them present only once. Sequenced material: PBMCs. Source of these receptors: a woman aged 18-29 years in good health and CMV-seronegative.

This rearrangement joins TRBV10-2 to TRBJ2-5, with a possible D match to TRBD1 (5 bases). Germline values: CDR1 WSHSY, CDR2 SAAADI. The CDR3 length is 12 residues. Trimming took off 5 bases at V and 2 bases at J, with 6 bases between the two ends. In DNA, the CDR3 is TGCGCCAGCAGTCAGGGTCAAGAGACCCAGTACTTC. This sequence encodes CASSQGQETQYF.

The V call is TRBV27, the J call TRBJ1-1; 10 bases fit TRBD1. V lost 2 bases and J lost 5; bases outside the gene matches: 11. This CDR3 is 17 amino acids long. The germline V gene encodes CDR1 MNHEY and CDR2 SMNVEV (reference sequence). CDR3 sequence: CASSLRGQGTAGTEAFF. In DNA form, the CDR3 reads TGTGCCAGCAGTTTACGGGGACAGGGGACCGCGGGAACTGAAGCTTTCTTT.

The chain carries TRBV4-1 and TRBJ1-1; D is perhaps TRBD1 (5 bases). The CDR3 consists of 15 residues. Germline CDR1 MGHRA, CDR2 YSYEKL. The germline V and J ends were trimmed by 1 base and 1 base, with 10 bases remaining between them. CDR3 sequence reads: CASSQGLQGNTEAFF. The CDR3 DNA reads as TGCGCCAGCAGCCAAGGTTTGCAGGGGAACACTGAAGCTTTCTTT.

This chain's CDR3 is CASSLPSVWEQYV. In DNA, the CDR3 is TGTGCCAGCAGTTTACCTAGCGTTTGGGAGCAGTACGTC. The gene calls are TRBV27 and TRBJ2-7; TRBD2 might be the D (6 bases). V was clipped by 2 bases and J by 7 bases, with 12 bases between them. The CDR3 has 13 amino acids. CDR1 is MNHEY, CDR2 SMNVEV, per germline (reference sequence).

This CDR3 reads CASSLGTANSPLHF. The DNA for the CDR3 is TGTGCCAGCAGCTTAGGGACAGCCAATTCACCCCTCCACTTT. J is TRBJ1-6 and V is TRBV7-9, with D possibly matching TRBD1 (6 bases). Trimming removed 1 base from V and 7 bases from J, with 8 bases in between. Germline lookup yields CDR1 SEHNR and CDR2 FQNEAQ (reference sequence). There are 14 residues in the CDR3. Supplemented by reference TRBV7-9 and TRBJ1-6, the full variable domain reads DTGVSQNPRHKITKRGQNVTFRCDPISEHNRLYWYRQTLGQGPEFLTYFQNEAQLEKSRLLSDRFSAERPKGSFSTLEIQRTEQGDSAMYLCASSLGTANSPLHFGNGTRLTVT.

A few counts support this clone. V usage is TRBV6-1 and J usage is TRBJ1-5; D not resolved. Trimming took 3 bases from V and 4 from J, leaving 4 bases between them. This CDR3 spans 12 amino acids. The germline CDR1 and CDR2 sequences are MNHNS and SASEGT. DNA of the CDR3: TGTGCCAGCAGTGATATAAATCAGCCCCAGCATTTT. It encodes CASSDINQPQHF.

V gene TRBV13 combines with J gene TRBJ1-6; the D is unclear. Trimming pared 7 bases from V and 1 base from J, leaving 8 bases between. CDR1 PRHDT and CDR2 FYEKMQ come from the germline V gene (reference sequence). There are 14 residues in the CDR3. For the CDR3, the DNA is TGTGCCAGCACAACAAGTTCCTATAATTCACCCCTCCACTTT. This gives the protein CASTTSSYNSPLHF.

In its sample, this clone was seen once. The V gene is TRBV19, the J gene TRBJ1-5, with D uncertain. Trimming took off 6 bases at V and 5 bases at J, with 11 bases between the two ends. The CDR3 consists of 13 residues. The V gene's germline CDR1 is LNHDA and CDR2 SQIVND (reference sequence). CDR3 in amino acids: CASRPRAHQPQHF. For the CDR3, the DNA is TGTGCCAGTAGACCGAGGGCGCATCAGCCCCAGCATTTT.

The chain employs TRBV30 and TRBJ2-7; 8 nucleotides line up with TRBD2. The germline V gene has CDR1 GTSNPN and CDR2 SVGIG (reference sequence). V shed 4 bases and J 4 bases; nucleotides not matched to a gene: 9. The CDR3 covers 14 residues. CDR3 DNA sequence: TGTGCCTGGACCTCGGGGGGGGGTATGTACGAGCAGTACTTC. It specifies CAWTSGGGMYEQYF.

V is TRBV6-6 and J is TRBJ2-1; 8 nucleotides match TRBD1. In germline, CDR1 is MNHNY, CDR2 SVGAGI (reference sequence). J gave up 6 bases and V 7 bases, and 5 bases lay outside the gene matches. This CDR3 region has 13 residues. The CDR3 loop is CASTQGGINEQFF. CDR3 nucleotides: TGTGCCAGCACACAGGGGGGAATCAATGAGCAGTTCTTC.

Notes on this clone: Other DNA sequences in this specimen translate into the identical CDR3. The V call is TRBV11-2, the J call TRBJ2-3, with TRBD2 identical over 11 bases. This CDR3 contains 15 residues. Germline CDR1 and CDR2: SGHAT and FQNNGV. The V segment lost 3 bases and the J segment 5 bases; nucleotides outside the gene matches: 4. CDR3 DNA: TGTGCCAGCAGCTTGCTAGCGGGGGGACAAGATACGCAGTATTTT. Translation gives CASSLLAGGQDTQYF. The variable domain in full, completed from reference TRBV11-2 and TRBJ2-3, reads EAGVAQSPRYKIIEKRQSVAFWCNPISGHATLYWYQQILGQGPKLLIQFQNNGVVDDSQLPKDRFSAERLKGVDSTLKIQPAKLEDSAVYLCASSLLAGGQDTQYFGPGTRLTVL.